These 9 T cell receptor beta chains originate from one sample sequenced in a study of cytomegalovirus exposure and HLA in healthy donors (dated by TCRdb to 2017 to 2019). Library prep was done by the immunoSEQ multiplex PCR assay. For the multiplex PCR, a mixture combining 60 forward primers for TCR Vbeta segments and 13 reverse primers for TCR Jbeta segments was used. TCRdb's version of the immuneACCESS table is confined to in-frame rearrangements and falls short of the full clone set. An unresolved V gene accounts for under half of the shortfall where checked; the remainder is of unknown origin. This sample has approximately 200,000 clones in its table, and 65% to 85% of those were observed once. The leading ten clones occupy under 7% of the sample. The sequenced material came from PBMCs. These receptors were taken from a woman between 25 and 40 years old in good health and CMV-seropositive.

The J gene is TRBJ1-1, the V gene TRBV4-3; maybe TRBD1 (5 bases). This CDR3 comprises 14 residues. The V end lost 4 bases, the J end lost 6 bases, and 15 bases lay between the germline ends. CDR1 is LGHNA, CDR2 YSLEER, per germline. CDR3 DNA: TGCGCCAGCAGCCCGGGGAGGGCGGGGGCTGAAGCTTTCTTT. Translated, it gives CASSPGRAGAEAFF.

The V and J genes are TRBV19 and TRBJ2-5; 9 bases align to TRBD2. Trimming removed 4 bases from V and 5 bases from J; junction bases left unmatched: 8. The germline V gene has CDR1 LNHDA and CDR2 SQIVND (reference sequence). The CDR3 is 15 amino acids. DNA of the CDR3: TGTGCCAGTAGTAGTGCGGGGGGGCTCCGGGAGACCCAGTACTTC. Translating gives CASSSAGGLRETQYF.

The chain couples TRBV28 to TRBJ2-3, with D possibly being TRBD2 (5 bases). V was shortened by 7 bases and J by 6 bases, with 20 bases between the two germline ends. Germline V gene lookup returns CDR1 MDHEN and CDR2 SYDVKM. The CDR3 consists of 15 residues. DNA of the CDR3: TGTGCCAGCACTACAGCGGAGGAGGTATGGGATACGCAGTATTTT. Encoded protein: CASTTAEEVWDTQYF.

V usage is TRBV10-1 and J usage is TRBJ1-3; D call uncertain. The CDR3 sequence is 15 residues long. V lost 3 bases and J lost 0, with 9 bases in between. CDR1 and CDR2 from the germline V gene are WNHNN and SYGVQD (reference sequence). CDR3 amino acids: CASSDRQLSGNTIYF. CDR3 DNA: TGCGCCAGCAGTGATCGCCAACTCTCTGGAAACACCATATATTTT.

The rearrangement joins TRBV28 to TRBJ1-2, with TRBD1 as a possible D gene (6 bases). Germline CDR1 and CDR2: MDHEN and SYDVKM. The CDR3 contains 14 residues. With 7 bases removed from V and 5 bases from J, the gap between germline ends came to 17 bases. CDR3 sequence: CASTPTGLGYGYTF. The CDR3 DNA reads TGTGCCAGCACTCCAACAGGGTTGGGATATGGCTACACCTTC.

This chain links TRBV29-1 with TRBJ2-7; D unresolved. V was shortened by 6 bases and J by 5 bases, with 14 bases between the two germline ends. CDR1 and CDR2 from the germline V gene are SQVTM and ANQGSEA. This CDR3 has 12 residues. In DNA, the CDR3 is TGCAGCGTCACTGACATCGCAAACGAGCAGTACTTC. It yields the protein CSVTDIANEQYF.

The V gene is TRBV6-5, the J gene TRBJ1-2; 7 bases are shared with TRBD1. This CDR3 has 15 residues. The junction had 8 bases not matched to a gene; V was cut back by 6 bases and J by 1 base. Germline V gene lookup returns CDR1 MNHEY and CDR2 SVGAGI. The CDR3 spells CASRPGQTYNYGYTF. CDR3 DNA: TGTGCCAGCAGGCCGGGACAGACCTATAACTATGGCTACACCTTC.

The chain carries TRBV4-1 and TRBJ2-5, with 12 bases fitting TRBD2. Germline CDR1 MGHRA, CDR2 YSYEKL. The J segment lost 3 bases and the V segment lost 3 bases, leaving 11 bases of the junction unmatched. The CDR3 extends over 18 amino acids. In DNA form, the CDR3 reads TGCGCCAGCAGCCATAGAACTTACCGACTAGCGGGAGAAGAGACCCAGTACTTC. Translation gives CASSHRTYRLAGEETQYF.

The rearrangement links TRBV7-9 to TRBJ1-4; tentatively, D is TRBD1 (5 bases). This CDR3 has 15 amino acids. Trimming took 6 bases from V and 1 from J, leaving 12 bases between them. Germline V gives CDR1 SEHNR, CDR2 FQNEAQ (reference sequence). The CDR3: CASSPPQGTNEKLFF. CDR3 nucleotide sequence: TGTGCCAGCAGTCCACCCCAGGGAACTAATGAAAAACTGTTTTTT.